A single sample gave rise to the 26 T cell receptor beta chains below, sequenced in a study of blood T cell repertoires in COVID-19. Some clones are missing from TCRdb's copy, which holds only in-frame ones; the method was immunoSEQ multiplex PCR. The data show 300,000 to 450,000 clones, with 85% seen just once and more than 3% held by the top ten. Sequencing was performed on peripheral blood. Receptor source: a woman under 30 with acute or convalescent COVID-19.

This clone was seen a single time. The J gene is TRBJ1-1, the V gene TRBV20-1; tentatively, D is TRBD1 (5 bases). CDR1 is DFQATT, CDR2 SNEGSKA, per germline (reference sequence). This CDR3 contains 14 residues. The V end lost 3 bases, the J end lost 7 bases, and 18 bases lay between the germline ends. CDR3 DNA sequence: TGCAGTGCTAGTGTGTCACAGGCGACTCGTGAAGCTTTCTTT. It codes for CSASVSQATREAFF.

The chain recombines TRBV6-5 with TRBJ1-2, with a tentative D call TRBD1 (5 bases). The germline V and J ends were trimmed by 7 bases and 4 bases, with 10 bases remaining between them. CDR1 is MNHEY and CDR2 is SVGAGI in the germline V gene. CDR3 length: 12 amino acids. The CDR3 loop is CASTGVLYGYTF. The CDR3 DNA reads TGTGCCAGCACGGGGGTCCTCTATGGCTACACCTTC.

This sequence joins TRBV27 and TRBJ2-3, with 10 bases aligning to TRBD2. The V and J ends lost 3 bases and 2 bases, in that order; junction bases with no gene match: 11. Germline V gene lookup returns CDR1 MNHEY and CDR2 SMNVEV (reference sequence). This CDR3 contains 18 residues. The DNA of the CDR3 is TGTGCCAGCAGTTTTAAGCGGGGGGGCCTATATTCCACAGATACGCAGTATTTT. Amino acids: CASSFKRGGLYSTDTQYF.

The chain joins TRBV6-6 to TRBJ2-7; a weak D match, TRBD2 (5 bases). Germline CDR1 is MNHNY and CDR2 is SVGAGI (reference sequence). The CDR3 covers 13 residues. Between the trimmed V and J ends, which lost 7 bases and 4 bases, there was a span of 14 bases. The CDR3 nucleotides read TGTGCCAGCACCCTACTACGGGGTTACGAGCAGTACTTC. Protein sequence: CASTLLRGYEQYF.

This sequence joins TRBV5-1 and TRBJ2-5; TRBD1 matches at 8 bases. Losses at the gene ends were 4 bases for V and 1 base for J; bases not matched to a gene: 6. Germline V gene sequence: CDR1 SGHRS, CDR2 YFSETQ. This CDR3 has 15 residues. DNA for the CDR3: TGCGCCAGCAGCCTACTCAGGGGGCGCCAAGAGACCCAGTACTTC. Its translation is CASSLLRGRQETQYF.

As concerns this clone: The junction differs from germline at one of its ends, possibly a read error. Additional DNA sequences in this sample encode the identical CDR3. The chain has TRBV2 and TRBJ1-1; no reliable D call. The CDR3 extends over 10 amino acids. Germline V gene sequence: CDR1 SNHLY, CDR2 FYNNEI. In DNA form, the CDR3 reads TGTGCCTGCGGGCGCCCGGTGAGGATTTTT. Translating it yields CACGRPVRIF. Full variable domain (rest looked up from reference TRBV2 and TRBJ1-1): EPEVTQTPSHQVTQMGQEVILRCVPISNHLYFYWYRQILGQKVEFLVSFYNNEISEKSEIFDDQFSVERPDGSNFTLKIRSTKLEDSAMYFCACGRPVRIFGQGTRLTVV.

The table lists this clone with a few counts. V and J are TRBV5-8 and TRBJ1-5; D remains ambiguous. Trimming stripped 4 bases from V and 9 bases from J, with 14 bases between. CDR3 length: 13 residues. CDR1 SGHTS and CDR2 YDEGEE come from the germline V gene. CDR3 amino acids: CASSSLLTGPQHF. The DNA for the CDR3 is TGTGCCAGCAGCAGCCTCCTCACGGGGCCCCAGCATTTT.

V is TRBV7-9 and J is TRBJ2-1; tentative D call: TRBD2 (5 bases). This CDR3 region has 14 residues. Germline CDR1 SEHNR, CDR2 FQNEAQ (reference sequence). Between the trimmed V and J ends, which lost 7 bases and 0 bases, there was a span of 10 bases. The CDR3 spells CASTEVSSYNEQFF. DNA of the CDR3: TGTGCCAGCACGGAGGTCAGCTCCTACAATGAGCAGTTCTTC.

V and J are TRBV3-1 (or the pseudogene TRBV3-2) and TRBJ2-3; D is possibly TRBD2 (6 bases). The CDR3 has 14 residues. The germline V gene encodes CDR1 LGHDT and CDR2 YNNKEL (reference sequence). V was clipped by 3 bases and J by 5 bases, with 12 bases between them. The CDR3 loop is CASSQDGSGDTQYF. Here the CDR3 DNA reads TGTGCCAGCAGCCAGGACGGGAGCGGAGATACGCAGTATTTT.

CDR3 loop: CASSFFEGNEAFF. Here the CDR3 DNA reads TGTGCCAGCAGCTTTTTTGAGGGAAACGAAGCTTTCTTT. The chain carries TRBV5-8 and TRBJ1-1; D is unresolved. The V gene lost 2 bases and the J gene lost 8 bases, with 13 bases spanning the gap. Germline CDR1 SGHTS, CDR2 YDEGEE. The CDR3 totals 13 residues.

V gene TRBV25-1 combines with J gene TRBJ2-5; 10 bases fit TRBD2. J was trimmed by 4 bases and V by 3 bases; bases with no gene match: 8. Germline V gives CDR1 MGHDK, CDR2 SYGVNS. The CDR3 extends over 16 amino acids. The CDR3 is CASSDGSGGAVETQYF. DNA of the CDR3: TGTGCCAGCAGTGACGGAAGCGGGGGGGCCGTAGAGACCCAGTACTTC.

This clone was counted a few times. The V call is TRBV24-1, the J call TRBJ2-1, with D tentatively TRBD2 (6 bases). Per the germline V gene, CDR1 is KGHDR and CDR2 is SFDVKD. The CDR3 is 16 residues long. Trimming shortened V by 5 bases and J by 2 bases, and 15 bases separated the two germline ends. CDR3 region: CATSAMEGRPYNEQFF. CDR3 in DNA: TGTGCCACCAGTGCGATGGAGGGACGCCCCTACAATGAGCAGTTCTTC.

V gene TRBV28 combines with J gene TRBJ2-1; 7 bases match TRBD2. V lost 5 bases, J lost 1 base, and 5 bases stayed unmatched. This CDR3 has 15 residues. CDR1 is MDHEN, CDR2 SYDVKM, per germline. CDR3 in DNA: TGTGCCAGCAGTCTCACTAGCGCGTCCTACAATGAGCAGTTCTTC. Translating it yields CASSLTSASYNEQFF.

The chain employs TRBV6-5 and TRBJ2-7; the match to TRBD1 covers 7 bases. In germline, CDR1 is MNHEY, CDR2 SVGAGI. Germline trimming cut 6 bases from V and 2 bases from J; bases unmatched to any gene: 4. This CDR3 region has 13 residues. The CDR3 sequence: CASRVGTAYEQYF. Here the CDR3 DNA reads TGTGCCAGCAGGGTCGGGACAGCCTACGAGCAGTACTTC.

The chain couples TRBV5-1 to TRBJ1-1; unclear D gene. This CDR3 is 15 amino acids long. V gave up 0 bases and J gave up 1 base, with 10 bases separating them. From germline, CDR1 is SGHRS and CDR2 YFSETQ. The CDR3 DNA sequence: TGCGCCAGCAGCTTGGCCCGCGCGGGGAACACTGAAGCTTTCTTT. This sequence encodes CASSLARAGNTEAFF.

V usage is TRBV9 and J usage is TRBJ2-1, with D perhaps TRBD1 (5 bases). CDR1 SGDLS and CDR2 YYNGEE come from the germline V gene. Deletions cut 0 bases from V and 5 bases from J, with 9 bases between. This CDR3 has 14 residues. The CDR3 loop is CASSVDSRDNEQFF. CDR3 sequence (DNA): TGTGCCAGCAGCGTAGATAGCAGGGACAATGAGCAGTTCTTC.

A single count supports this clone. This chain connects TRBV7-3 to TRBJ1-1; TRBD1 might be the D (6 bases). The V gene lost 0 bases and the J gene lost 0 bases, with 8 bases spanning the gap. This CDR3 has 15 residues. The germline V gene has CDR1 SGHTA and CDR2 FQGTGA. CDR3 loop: CASSLTGGLNTEAFF. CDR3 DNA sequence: TGTGCCAGCAGCTTAACTGGGGGCTTGAACACTGAAGCTTTCTTT.

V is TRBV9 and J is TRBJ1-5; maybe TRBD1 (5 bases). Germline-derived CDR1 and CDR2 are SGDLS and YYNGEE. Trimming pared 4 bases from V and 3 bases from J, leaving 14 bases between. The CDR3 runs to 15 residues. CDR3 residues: CASSPHGRVNQPQHF. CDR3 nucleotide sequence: TGTGCCAGCAGCCCCCACGGCAGGGTCAATCAGCCCCAGCATTTT.

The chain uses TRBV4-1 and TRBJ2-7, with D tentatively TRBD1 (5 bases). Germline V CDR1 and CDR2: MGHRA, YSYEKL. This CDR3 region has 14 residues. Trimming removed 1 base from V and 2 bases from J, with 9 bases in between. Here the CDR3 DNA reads TGCGCCAGCAGCCAAGGGTGGGGCGCCTACGAGCAGTACTTC. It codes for CASSQGWGAYEQYF.

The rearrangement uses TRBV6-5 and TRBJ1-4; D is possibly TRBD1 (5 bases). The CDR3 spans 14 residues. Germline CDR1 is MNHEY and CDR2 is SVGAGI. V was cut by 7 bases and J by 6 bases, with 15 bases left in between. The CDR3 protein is CASKQPRDYEKLFF. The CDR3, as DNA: TGTGCCAGCAAGCAGCCCAGGGACTATGAAAAACTGTTTTTT.

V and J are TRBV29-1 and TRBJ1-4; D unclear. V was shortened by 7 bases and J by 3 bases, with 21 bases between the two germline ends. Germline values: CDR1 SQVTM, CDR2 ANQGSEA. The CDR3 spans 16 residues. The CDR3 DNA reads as TGCAGCGCCCGGGTGCGGGCCCGGTCTGCTAATGAAAAACTGTTTTTT. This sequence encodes CSARVRARSANEKLFF.

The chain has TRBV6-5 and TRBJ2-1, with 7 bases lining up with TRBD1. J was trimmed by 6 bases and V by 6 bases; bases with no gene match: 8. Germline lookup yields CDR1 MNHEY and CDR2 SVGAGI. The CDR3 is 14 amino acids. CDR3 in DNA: TGTGCCAGCAGCACAGGGGCTGTGAGCAATGAGCAGTTCTTC. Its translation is CASSTGAVSNEQFF.

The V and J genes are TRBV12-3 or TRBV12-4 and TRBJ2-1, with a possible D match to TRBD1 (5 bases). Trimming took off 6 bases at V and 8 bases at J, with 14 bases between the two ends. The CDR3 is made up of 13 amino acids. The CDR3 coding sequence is TGTGCCAGCAGCTCTACAGGCGGCGATGAGCAGTTCTTC. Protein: CASSSTGGDEQFF.

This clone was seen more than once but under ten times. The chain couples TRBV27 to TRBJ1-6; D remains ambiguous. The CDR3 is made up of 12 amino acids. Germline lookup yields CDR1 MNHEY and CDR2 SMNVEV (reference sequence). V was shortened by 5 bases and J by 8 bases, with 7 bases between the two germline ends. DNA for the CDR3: TGTGCCAGCAGTCTCTTTGATTCACCCCTCCACTTT. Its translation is CASSLFDSPLHF.

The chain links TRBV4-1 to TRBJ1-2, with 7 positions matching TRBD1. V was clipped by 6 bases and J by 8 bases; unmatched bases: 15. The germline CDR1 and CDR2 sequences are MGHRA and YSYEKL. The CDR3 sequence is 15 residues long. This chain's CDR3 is CASRDRDSEFWGYTF. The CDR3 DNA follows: TGCGCCAGCAGGGACCGGGACAGCGAATTTTGGGGCTACACCTTC.

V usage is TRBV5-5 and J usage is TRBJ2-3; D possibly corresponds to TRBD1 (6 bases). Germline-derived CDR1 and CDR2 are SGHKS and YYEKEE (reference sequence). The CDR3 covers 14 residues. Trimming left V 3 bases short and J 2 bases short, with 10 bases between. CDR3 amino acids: CASSSGTPTDTQYF. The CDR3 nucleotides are TGTGCCAGCAGCTCAGGGACACCCACAGATACGCAGTATTTT.